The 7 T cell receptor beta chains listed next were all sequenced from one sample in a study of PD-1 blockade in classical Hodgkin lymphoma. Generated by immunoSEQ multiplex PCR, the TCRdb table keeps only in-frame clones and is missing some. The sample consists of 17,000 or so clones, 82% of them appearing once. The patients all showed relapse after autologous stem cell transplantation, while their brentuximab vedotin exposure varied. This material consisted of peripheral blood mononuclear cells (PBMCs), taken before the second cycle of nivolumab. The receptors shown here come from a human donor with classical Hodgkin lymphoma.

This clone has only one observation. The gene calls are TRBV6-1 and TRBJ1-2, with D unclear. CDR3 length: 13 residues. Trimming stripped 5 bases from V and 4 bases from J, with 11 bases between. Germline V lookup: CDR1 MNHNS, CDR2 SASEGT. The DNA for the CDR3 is TGTGCCAGCAGTTCGGTGAAGAGCTATGGCTACACCTTC. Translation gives CASSSVKSYGYTF.

The CDR3 here is CASKLGLEQFF. The CDR3 coding sequence is TGTGCCAGCAAACTAGGGCTGGAGCAGTTCTTC. The V call is TRBV2, the J call TRBJ2-1; TRBD2 is a possible D gene (5 bases). The CDR3 totals 11 residues. Germline CDR1 SNHLY, CDR2 FYNNEI. Trimming left V 7 bases short and J 10 bases short, with 11 bases between.

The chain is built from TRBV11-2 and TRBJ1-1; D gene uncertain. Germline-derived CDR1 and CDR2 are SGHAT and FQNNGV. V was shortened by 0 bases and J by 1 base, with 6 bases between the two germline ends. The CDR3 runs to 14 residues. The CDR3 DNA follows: TGTGCCAGCAGCTTAGAGACCAAGAACACTGAAGCTTTCTTT. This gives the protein CASSLETKNTEAFF.

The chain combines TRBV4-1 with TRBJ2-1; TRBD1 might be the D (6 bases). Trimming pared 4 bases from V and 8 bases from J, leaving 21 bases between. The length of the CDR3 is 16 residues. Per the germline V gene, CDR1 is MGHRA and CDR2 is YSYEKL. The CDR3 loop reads CASSLRPAGVIYEQFF. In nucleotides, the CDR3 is TGCGCCAGCAGCCTCCGGCCGGCAGGGGTCATATATGAGCAGTTCTTC.

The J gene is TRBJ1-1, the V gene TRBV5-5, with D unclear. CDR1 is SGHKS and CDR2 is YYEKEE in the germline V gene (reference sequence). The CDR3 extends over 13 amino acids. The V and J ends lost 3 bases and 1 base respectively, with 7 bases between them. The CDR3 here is CASSYAPNTEAFF. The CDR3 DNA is TGTGCCAGCAGCTATGCACCGAACACTGAAGCTTTCTTT.

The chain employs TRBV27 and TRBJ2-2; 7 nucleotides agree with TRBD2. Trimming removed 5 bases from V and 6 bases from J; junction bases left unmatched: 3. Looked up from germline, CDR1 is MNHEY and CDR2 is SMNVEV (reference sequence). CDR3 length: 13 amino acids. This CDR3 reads CASSDRGAGELFF. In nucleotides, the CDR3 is TGTGCCAGCAGTGACCGGGGGGCCGGGGAGCTGTTTTTT.

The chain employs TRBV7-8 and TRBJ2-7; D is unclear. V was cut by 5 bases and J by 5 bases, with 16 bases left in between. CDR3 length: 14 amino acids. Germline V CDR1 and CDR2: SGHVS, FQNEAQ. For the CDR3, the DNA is TGTGCCAGCAGCGCAGCAGACTCCCCCGACGAGCAGTACTTC. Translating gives CASSAADSPDEQYF.